The sample holds a few counts of the clone carrying this TCR beta chain. These data are taken from a study of response to subunit inactivated influenza vaccine. J gave up 5 bases and V 4 bases, and 6 bases lay outside the gene matches. CDR1 is MNHNS, CDR2 SASEGT, per germline. This CDR3 has 16 amino acids. TCRdb used MiXCR to reprocess the RT-PCR reads, holding one entry per CDR3 protein. The table shows about 620,000 distinct CDR3 sequences, with about 11% occurring only once. These data were also reused for a study on T cells expressing NK-cell markers. Per that paper: It was by 5'RACE template switching with UMIs that TCR beta cDNA was made. Sorted T-cell subsets CD3+CD56+NKG2C+, CD3+CD56+NKG2C- and CD3+CD56-NKG2C+ were TCR beta-sequenced.

The source material was PBMCs from blood, sampled on the day of vaccination. The genes are TRBV6-1 and TRBJ2-3; TRBD2 matches at 13 bases. The TCR was taken from a man between 45 and 60 years old who received an inactivated influenza vaccine. The CDR3: CASSALAGGPRDTQYF. For the CDR3, the DNA is TGTGCCAGCAGTGCACTAGCGGGAGGGCCCAGAGATACGCAGTATTTT.